The 19 T cell receptor beta chains reported below all come from one sample, sequenced in a study of cytomegalovirus exposure and HLA in healthy donors (dated by TCRdb to 2017 to 2019). Libraries were constructed by the immunoSEQ multiplex PCR assay. For the multiplex PCR, a mixture combining 60 forward primers for TCR Vbeta segments and 13 reverse primers for TCR Jbeta segments was used. TCRdb mirrors the immuneACCESS table, restricted to in-frame sequences. Some clones are absent from its copies; in checked studies, under half trace to an unresolved V gene, and the reason for the others is unknown. Here the sample has roughly 130,000 clones; over 60% occur a single time. The ten largest clones add up to about 1.5% of the sample. The sample taken for sequencing was PBMCs. The source of these receptors is a man between 18 and 29 years old in good health and CMV-seronegative.

The chain joins TRBV27 to TRBJ2-1, with 11 bases fitting TRBD2. This CDR3 has 16 amino acids. The germline CDR1 and CDR2 sequences are MNHEY and SMNVEV (reference sequence). Germline trimming cut 8 bases from V and 3 bases from J; bases unmatched to any gene: 9. The CDR3 bases are TGTGCCAGCGAGTCGCGCACTAGCGGGAGCTACAATGAGCAGTTCTTC. Amino acids: CASESRTSGSYNEQFF.

Written as DNA, the CDR3 is TGTGCCTGGAGTCTCCACAGTTCCTACGAGCAGTACTTC. Translation gives CAWSLHSSYEQYF. The chain is built from TRBV30 and TRBJ2-7; unclear D gene. Germline CDR1 and CDR2: GTSNPN and SVGIG (reference sequence). Between the trimmed V and J ends, which lost 2 bases and 1 base, there was a span of 9 bases. This CDR3 has 13 residues.

The V gene is TRBV6-1, the J gene TRBJ2-7, with D possibly being TRBD2 (5 bases). The CDR3 spans 13 residues. Germline CDR1 MNHNS, CDR2 SASEGT. Trimming took 8 bases from V and 5 from J, leaving 16 bases between them. This CDR3 is CASGWRAVDEQYF. CDR3 in DNA: TGTGCCAGCGGGTGGCGGGCGGTCGACGAGCAGTACTTC.

J is TRBJ1-2 and V is TRBV11-2; 9 bases are shared with TRBD1. This CDR3 is built from 14 residues. V shed 2 bases and J 6 bases; nucleotides not matched to a gene: 4. CDR1 and CDR2 (germline): SGHAT, FQNNGV. CDR3: CASSLPTGGNGYTF. DNA of the CDR3: TGTGCCAGCAGCTTACCGACAGGGGGTAATGGCTACACCTTC.

The chain has TRBV5-4 and TRBJ2-3, with 8 bases fitting TRBD1. With V trimmed by 4 bases and J by 1 base, 5 bases remained unmatched. Looked up from germline, CDR1 is SGHNT and CDR2 is YYREEE (reference sequence). This CDR3 spans 15 amino acids. CDR3 sequence (DNA): TGTGCCAGCAGCCTCCGGGGACAGGGCACAGATACGCAGTATTTT. It translates to CASSLRGQGTDTQYF.

The chain combines TRBV19 with TRBJ2-2; 16 positions match TRBD2. The CDR3 consists of 16 residues. The germline gives CDR1 LNHDA, CDR2 SQIVND (reference sequence). V lost 10 bases, J lost 4 bases, and 6 bases stayed unmatched. The CDR3 region is CATGLAGGPGTGELFF. In DNA, the CDR3 is TGTGCCACGGGACTAGCGGGAGGGCCGGGCACCGGGGAGCTGTTTTTT.

CDR3 DNA sequence: TGTGCCAGCAGCCTCGGGAGCTCTGGGGCCAACGTCCTGACTTTC. Protein sequence: CASSLGSSGANVLTF. The rearrangement joins TRBV9 to TRBJ2-6; weak D call: TRBD2 (6 bases). Trimming took off 4 bases at V and 0 bases at J, with 8 bases between the two ends. CDR3 length equals 15 residues. The germline V gene has CDR1 SGDLS and CDR2 YYNGEE.

This sequence joins TRBV27 and TRBJ2-7, with 10 bases identical to TRBD1. Germline V gene data show CDR1 as MNHEY and CDR2 as SMNVEV (reference sequence). The ends lost 6 bases at V and 7 bases at J; junction bases unmatched: 6. The length of the CDR3 is 13 residues. The CDR3 region is CASSWTGGGEQYF. In DNA, the CDR3 is TGTGCCAGCAGCTGGACAGGGGGGGGTGAGCAGTACTTC.

CDR3 sequence (DNA): TGTGCCAGCGGCCACCAGGGATACTACGAGCAGTACTTC. This gives the protein CASGHQGYYEQYF. The chain has TRBV27 and TRBJ2-5; tentative D call: TRBD1 (5 bases). TRBJ2-7 matches the DNA end more closely, so the J call is doubtful. Germline CDR1 is MNHEY and CDR2 is SMNVEV (reference sequence). This CDR3 spans 13 amino acids.

The J gene is TRBJ2-2, the V gene TRBV7-8, with TRBD1 identical over 8 bases. V lost 10 bases, J lost 5 bases, and 15 bases stayed unmatched. Germline loops: CDR1 SGHVS, CDR2 FQNEAQ. The CDR3 is 16 residues long. CDR3 in DNA: TGTGCCACCCCCGCCTCGCAGGGGGCGCGTACCGGGGAGCTGTTTTTT. The encoded protein is CATPASQGARTGELFF. The full variable domain, its missing parts supplied by reference TRBV7-8 and TRBJ2-2, is GAGVSQSPRYKVAKRGQDVALRCDPISGHVSLFWYQQALGQGPEFLTYFQNEAQLDKSGLPSDRFFAERPEGSVSTLKIQRTQQEDSAVYLCATPASQGARTGELFFGEGSRLTVL.

The gene calls are TRBV7-9 and TRBJ1-5; TRBD1 is a possible D gene (6 bases). The CDR3 loop spans 13 amino acids. V was pared by 5 bases and J by 8 bases, with 13 bases between. The germline V gene encodes CDR1 SEHNR and CDR2 FQNEAQ (reference sequence). The CDR3 DNA sequence: TGTGCCAGCAGCGCACAGGGAGCCGAGCCCCAGCATTTT. The encoded protein is CASSAQGAEPQHF.

The CDR3 reads CASNYRSGSFSFFSYEQYF. The CDR3 coding sequence is TGTGCCAGCAATTATCGCAGCGGGAGCTTTTCATTCTTCTCCTACGAGCAGTACTTC. This rearrangement joins TRBV11-2 to TRBJ2-7, with 8 bases matching TRBD2. The junction had 20 bases not matched to a gene; V was cut back by 7 bases and J by 0 bases. The CDR3 contains 19 residues. The germline V gene encodes CDR1 SGHAT and CDR2 FQNNGV.

This clone was found a few times. This rearrangement joins TRBV5-1 to TRBJ2-7; 7 bases match TRBD1. Unmatched junction bases numbered 1, after V lost 2 bases and J lost 8 bases. In germline, CDR1 is SGHRS, CDR2 YFSETQ. The CDR3 spans 11 residues. The CDR3 spells CASSLQGQQYF. In DNA, the CDR3 is TGCGCCAGCAGCTTACAGGGGCAGCAGTACTTC.

V gene TRBV5-4 combines with J gene TRBJ2-7; a weak D match, TRBD1 (5 bases). CDR3 length: 13 residues. The germline V gene has CDR1 SGHNT and CDR2 YYREEE (reference sequence). V shed 0 bases and J shed 6 bases, with 10 bases lying between them. In DNA, the CDR3 is TGTGCCAGCAGCTTGGAACAGGTAGGCGAGCAGTACTTC. Its protein product is CASSLEQVGEQYF.

This sequence joins TRBV11-3 and TRBJ2-6, with D tentatively TRBD1 (7 bases). Germline-derived CDR1 and CDR2 are SGHNT and YENEEA. The length of the CDR3 is 19 residues. V was clipped by 5 bases and J by 0 bases, with 20 bases between them. Written as DNA, the CDR3 is TGTGCCAGCAGCAAATACGGACAGGCGACTAGCTCTGGGGCCAACGTCCTGACTTTC. Translating gives CASSKYGQATSSGANVLTF.

This chain uses TRBV18 with TRBJ1-4, with TRBD1 matching over 7 bases. This CDR3 contains 15 residues. The V gene end was trimmed by 8 bases and the J gene end by 7 bases; junction bases not matched to a gene: 13. Germline-derived CDR1 and CDR2 are KGHSH and LQKENI. CDR3 region: CASTMQQGTREKLFF. The CDR3 nucleotides read TGTGCCAGCACAATGCAACAGGGGACGCGTGAAAAACTGTTTTTT.

The CDR3 sequence: CASSPPRLGGTYNEQFF. The DNA of the CDR3 is TGTGCCAGCTCACCACCTCGGTTAGGGGGAACCTACAATGAGCAGTTCTTC. The chain is built from TRBV18 and TRBJ2-1; a weak D match, TRBD1 (6 bases). Germline CDR1 KGHSH, CDR2 LQKENI. CDR3 length: 17 residues. The V gene lost 0 bases and the J gene lost 2 bases, with 14 bases spanning the gap.

The chain recombines TRBV19 with TRBJ2-3; TRBD1 agrees at 10 bases. Germline values: CDR1 LNHDA, CDR2 SQIVND (reference sequence). With 1 base clipped from V and 4 bases from J, the junction kept 5 bases outside the gene matches. The CDR3 runs to 16 residues. The CDR3 DNA reads as TGTGCCAGTAGTATAGCTCTGGGACAGGGGTCAGATACGCAGTATTTT. It is translated as CASSIALGQGSDTQYF. The variable domain in full, with the rest retrieved from reference TRBV19 and TRBJ2-3, is DGGITQSPKYLFRKEGQNVTLSCEQNLNHDAMYWYRQDPGQGLRLIYYSQIVNDFQKGDIAEGYSVSREKKESFPLTVTSAQKNPTAFYLCASSIALGQGSDTQYFGPGTRLTVL.

Only a few counts were recorded for this clone. The chain couples TRBV4-2 to TRBJ2-1; D is possibly TRBD2 (6 bases). Germline V gene sequence: CDR1 LGHNA, CDR2 YNFKEQ. This CDR3 has 17 residues. V lost 0 bases and J 2 bases, leaving 14 bases between the germline ends. The CDR3 protein is CASSQDRFGSAYNEQFF. For the CDR3, the DNA is TGTGCCAGCAGCCAAGATCGATTCGGGAGTGCCTACAATGAGCAGTTCTTC.